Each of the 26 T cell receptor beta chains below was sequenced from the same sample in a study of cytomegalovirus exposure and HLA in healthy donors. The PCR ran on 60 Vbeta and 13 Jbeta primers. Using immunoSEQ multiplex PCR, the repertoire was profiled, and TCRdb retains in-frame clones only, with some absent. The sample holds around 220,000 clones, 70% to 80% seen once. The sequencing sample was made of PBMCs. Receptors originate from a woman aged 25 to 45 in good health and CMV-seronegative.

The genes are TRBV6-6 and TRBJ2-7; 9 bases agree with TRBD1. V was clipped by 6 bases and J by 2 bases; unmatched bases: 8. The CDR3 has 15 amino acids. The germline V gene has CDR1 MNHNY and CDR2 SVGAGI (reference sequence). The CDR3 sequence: CASRSTGTGTYEQYF. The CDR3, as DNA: TGTGCCAGCAGGTCTACCGGGACAGGGACCTACGAGCAGTACTTC.

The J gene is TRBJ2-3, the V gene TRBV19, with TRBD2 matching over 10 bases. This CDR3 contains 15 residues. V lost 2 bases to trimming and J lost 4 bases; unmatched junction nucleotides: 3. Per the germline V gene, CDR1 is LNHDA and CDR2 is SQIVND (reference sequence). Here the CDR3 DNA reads TGTGCCAGTAGTATACTAGCGGGAGCCCCAGATACGCAGTATTTT. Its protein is CASSILAGAPDTQYF. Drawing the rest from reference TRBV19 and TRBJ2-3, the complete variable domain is DGGITQSPKYLFRKEGQNVTLSCEQNLNHDAMYWYRQDPGQGLRLIYYSQIVNDFQKGDIAEGYSVSREKKESFPLTVTSAQKNPTAFYLCASSILAGAPDTQYFGPGTRLTVL.

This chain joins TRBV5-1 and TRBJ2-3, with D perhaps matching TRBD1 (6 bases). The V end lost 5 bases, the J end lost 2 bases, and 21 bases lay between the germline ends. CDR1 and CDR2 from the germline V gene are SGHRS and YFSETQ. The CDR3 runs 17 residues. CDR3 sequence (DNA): TGCGCCAGCAGTCCTCTCGGGACACTTCAGACCACAGATACGCAGTATTTT. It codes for CASSPLGTLQTTDTQYF.

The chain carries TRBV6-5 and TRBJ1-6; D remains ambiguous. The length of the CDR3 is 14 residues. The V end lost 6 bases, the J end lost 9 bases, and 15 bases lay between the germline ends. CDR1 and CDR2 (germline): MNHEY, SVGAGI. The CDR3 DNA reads TGTGCCAGCAGAGAAAGGTGGAGGAGTTCACCCCTCCACTTT. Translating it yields CASRERWRSSPLHF.

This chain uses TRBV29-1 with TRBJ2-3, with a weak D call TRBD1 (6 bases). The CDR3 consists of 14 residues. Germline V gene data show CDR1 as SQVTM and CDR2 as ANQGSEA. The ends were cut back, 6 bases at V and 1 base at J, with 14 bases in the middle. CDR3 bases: TGCAGCGTCCCAAGGGCAGGGGGCACAGATACGCAGTATTTT. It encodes CSVPRAGGTDTQYF.

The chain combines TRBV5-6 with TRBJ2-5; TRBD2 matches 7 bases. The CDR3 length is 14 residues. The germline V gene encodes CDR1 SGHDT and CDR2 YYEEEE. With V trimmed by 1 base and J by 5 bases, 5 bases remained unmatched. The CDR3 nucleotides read TGTGCCAGCAGCTTGAAGGCGGGAGTGGAGACCCAGTACTTC. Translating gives CASSLKAGVETQYF.

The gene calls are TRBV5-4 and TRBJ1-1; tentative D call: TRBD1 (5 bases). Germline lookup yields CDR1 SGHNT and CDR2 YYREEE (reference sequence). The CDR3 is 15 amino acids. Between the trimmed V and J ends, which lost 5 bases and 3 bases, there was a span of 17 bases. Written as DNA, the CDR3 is TGTGCCAGCAGTCTGTGGGGGGGTGGGGACACTGAAGCTTTCTTT. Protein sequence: CASSLWGGGDTEAFF.

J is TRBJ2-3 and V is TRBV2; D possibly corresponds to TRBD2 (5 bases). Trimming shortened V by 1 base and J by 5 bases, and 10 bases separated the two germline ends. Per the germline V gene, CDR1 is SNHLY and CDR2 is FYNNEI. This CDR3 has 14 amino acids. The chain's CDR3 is CASSEVLAGDTQYF. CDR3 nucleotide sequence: TGTGCCAGCAGTGAAGTTCTGGCGGGAGATACGCAGTATTTT.

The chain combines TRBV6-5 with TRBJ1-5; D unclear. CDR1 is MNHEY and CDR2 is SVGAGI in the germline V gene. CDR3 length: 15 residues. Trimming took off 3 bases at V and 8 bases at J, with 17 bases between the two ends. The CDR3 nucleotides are TGTGCCAGCAGTTATCAGTATTGGGCCGGGGAGCCCCAGCATTTT. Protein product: CASSYQYWAGEPQHF.

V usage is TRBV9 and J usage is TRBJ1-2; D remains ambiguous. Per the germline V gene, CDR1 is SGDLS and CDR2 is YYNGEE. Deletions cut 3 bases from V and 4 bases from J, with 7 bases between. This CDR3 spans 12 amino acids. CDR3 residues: CASSDQIYGYTF. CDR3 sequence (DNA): TGTGCCAGCAGCGACCAGATCTATGGCTACACCTTC.

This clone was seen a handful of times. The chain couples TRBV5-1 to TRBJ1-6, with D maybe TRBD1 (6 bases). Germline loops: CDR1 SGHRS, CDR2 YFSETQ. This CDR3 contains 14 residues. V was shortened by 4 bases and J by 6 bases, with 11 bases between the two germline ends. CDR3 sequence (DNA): TGCGCCAGCAGCCATGGGGGCCCTAATTCACCCCTCCACTTT. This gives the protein CASSHGGPNSPLHF.

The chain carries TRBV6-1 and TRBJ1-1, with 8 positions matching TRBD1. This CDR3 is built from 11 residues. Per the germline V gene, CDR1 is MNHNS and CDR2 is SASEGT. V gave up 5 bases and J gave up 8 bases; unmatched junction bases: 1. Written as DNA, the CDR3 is TGTGCCAGCAGTAGGGACAGGGAAGCTTTCTTT. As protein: CASSRDREAFF.

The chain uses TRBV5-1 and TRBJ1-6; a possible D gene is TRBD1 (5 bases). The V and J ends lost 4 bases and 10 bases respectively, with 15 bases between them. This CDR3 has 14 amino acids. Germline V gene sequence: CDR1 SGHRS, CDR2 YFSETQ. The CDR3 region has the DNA TGCGCCAGCAGCCTGCGTGGGGGGGAGTCACCCCTCCACTTT. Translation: CASSLRGGESPLHF.

The CDR3 sequence is CASSDGTGNQPQHF. The CDR3 region has the DNA TGTGCCAGCAGCGACGGGACAGGCAATCAGCCCCAGCATTTT. The gene calls are TRBV7-9 and TRBJ1-5; 7 nucleotides match TRBD1. CDR1 SEHNR and CDR2 FQNEAQ come from the germline V gene (reference sequence). The CDR3 consists of 14 residues. The junction had 3 bases not matched to a gene; V was cut back by 5 bases and J by 2 bases.

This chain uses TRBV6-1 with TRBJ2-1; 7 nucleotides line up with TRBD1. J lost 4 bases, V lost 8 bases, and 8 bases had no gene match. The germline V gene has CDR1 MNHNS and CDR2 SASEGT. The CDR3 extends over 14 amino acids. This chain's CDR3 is CASLAGTAYNEQFF. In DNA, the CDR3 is TGTGCCAGCCTAGCCGGGACAGCTTACAATGAGCAGTTCTTC.

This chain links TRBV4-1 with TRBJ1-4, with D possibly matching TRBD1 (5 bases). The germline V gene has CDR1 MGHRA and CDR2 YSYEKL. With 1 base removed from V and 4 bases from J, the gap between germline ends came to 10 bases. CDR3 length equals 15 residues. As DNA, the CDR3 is TGCGCCAGCAGCCAAGGGGGGGGTTTTAATGAAAAACTGTTTTTT. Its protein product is CASSQGGGFNEKLFF.

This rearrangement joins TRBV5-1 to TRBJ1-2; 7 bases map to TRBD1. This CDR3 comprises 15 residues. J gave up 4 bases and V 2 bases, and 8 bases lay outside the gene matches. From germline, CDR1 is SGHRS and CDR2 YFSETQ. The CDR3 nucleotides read TGCGCCAGCAGCTTAAGACAGGGATTAGCCTATGGCTACACCTTC. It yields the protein CASSLRQGLAYGYTF.

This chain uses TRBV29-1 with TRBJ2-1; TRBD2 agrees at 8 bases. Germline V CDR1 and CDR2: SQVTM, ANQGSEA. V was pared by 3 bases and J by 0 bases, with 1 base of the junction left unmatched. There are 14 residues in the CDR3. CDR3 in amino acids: CSVDREGSYNEQFF. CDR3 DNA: TGCAGCGTTGACCGGGAGGGCTCCTACAATGAGCAGTTCTTC.

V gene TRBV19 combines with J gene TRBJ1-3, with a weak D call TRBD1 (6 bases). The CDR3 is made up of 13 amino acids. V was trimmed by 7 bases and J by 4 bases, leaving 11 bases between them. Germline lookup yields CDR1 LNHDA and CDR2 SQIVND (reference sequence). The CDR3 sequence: CASMGGLGNTIYF. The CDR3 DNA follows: TGTGCCAGTATGGGGGGGCTCGGAAACACCATATATTTT.

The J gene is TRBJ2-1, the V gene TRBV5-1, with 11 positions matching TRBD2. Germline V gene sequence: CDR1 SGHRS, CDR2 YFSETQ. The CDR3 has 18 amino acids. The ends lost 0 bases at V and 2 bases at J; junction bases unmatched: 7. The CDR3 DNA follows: TGCGCCAGCAGCTTGGGAGTAGCGGGGGGGTCGACCTACAATGAGCAGTTCTTC. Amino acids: CASSLGVAGGSTYNEQFF.

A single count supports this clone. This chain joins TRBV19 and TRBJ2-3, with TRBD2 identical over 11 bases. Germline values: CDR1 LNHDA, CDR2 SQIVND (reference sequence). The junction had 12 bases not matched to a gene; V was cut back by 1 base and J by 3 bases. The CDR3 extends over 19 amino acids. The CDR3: CASSIGLLAGGPVTDTQYF. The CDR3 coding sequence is TGTGCCAGTAGTATAGGCCTTTTAGCGGGAGGGCCGGTAACAGATACGCAGTATTTT.

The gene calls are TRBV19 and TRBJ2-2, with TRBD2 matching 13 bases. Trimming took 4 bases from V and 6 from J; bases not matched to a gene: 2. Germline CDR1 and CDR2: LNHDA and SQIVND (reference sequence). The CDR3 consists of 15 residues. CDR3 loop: CASSTGLAGAGELFF. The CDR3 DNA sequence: TGTGCCAGTAGTACCGGACTAGCGGGAGCCGGGGAGCTGTTTTTT.

The CDR3 DNA follows: TGTGCCACCAGCCTAACACTAGCGGGACGTTTTGAGCAGTTCTTC. Its translation: CATSLTLAGRFEQFF. This chain joins TRBV15 and TRBJ2-1; 10 nucleotides match TRBD2. Germline assignment: CDR1 LNHNV and CDR2 YYDKDF (reference sequence). The CDR3 runs to 15 residues. V lost 5 bases to trimming and J lost 9 bases; unmatched junction nucleotides: 10.

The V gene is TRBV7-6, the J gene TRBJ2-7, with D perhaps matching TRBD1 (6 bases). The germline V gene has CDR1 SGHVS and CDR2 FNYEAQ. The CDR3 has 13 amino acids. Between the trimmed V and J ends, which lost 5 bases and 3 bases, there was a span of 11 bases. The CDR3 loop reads CASSPNRDYEQYF. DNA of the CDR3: TGTGCCAGCAGCCCAAACAGGGACTACGAGCAGTACTTC.

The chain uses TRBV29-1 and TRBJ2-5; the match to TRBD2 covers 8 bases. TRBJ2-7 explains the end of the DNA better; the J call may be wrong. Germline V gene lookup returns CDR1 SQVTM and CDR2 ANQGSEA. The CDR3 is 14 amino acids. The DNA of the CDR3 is TGCAGCGTCCAAACGGCGGGAGGACCCTACGAGCAGTACTTC. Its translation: CSVQTAGGPYEQYF.

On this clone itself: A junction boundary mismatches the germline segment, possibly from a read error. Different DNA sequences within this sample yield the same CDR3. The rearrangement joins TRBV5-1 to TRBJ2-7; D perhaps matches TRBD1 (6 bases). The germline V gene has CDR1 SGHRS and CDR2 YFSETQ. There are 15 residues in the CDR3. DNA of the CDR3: TGCGCCAGCAGCTCCGGCCGGGACACGACCTACGAGCAATACTTC. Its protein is CASSSGRDTTYEQYF.